This T cell receptor (beta chain) appears in the sequencing data of a study of Ad26.COV2.S vaccination and SARS-CoV-2 variants. Overall study findings and caveats: Spike-specific TCR breadth ran higher among vaccine recipients than placebo recipients.

The treatment is: some 20 received Ad26.COV2.S at low or high dose, single or two shots; about 5 received placebo; per-sample allocation not given. Sampling happened 63 days after the first vaccine or placebo injection. V lost 3 bases and J lost 4, with 7 bases in between. Germline lookup yields CDR1 SGHDN and CDR2 FVKESK. The CDR3 is made up of 13 amino acids. To note about this clone: Its antigen is undetermined.

Repertoires were generated with immunoSEQ multiplex PCR, while TCRdb's copy carries only in-frame clones and drops some. The sample has some 640,000 clones; 89% are singletons. The chain carries TRBV14 and TRBJ1-5; D is unresolved. The TCR sequence derives from a person aged 18-65 years who received the Ad26.COV2.S COVID-19 vaccine or a placebo. Sequences were derived from peripheral blood, sampled in a trial of Ad26.COV2.S vaccine versus placebo. CDR3 sequence (DNA): TGTGCCAGCAGCCAGGGGTATAATCAGCCCCAGCATTTT. Its translation is CASSQGYNQPQHF.